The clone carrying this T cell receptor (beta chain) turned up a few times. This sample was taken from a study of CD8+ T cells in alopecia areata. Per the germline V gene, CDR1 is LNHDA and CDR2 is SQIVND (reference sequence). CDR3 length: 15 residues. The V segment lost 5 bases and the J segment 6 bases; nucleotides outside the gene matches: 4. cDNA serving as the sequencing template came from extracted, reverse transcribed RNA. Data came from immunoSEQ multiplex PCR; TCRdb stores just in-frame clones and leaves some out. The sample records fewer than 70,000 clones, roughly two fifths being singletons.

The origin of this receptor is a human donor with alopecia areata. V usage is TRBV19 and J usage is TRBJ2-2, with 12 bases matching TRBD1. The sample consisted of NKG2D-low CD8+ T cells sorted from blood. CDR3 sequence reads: CASSLGQGAPGELFF. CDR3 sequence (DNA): TGTGCCAGTAGTCTGGGACAGGGGGCGCCCGGGGAGCTGTTTTTT.